The 16 T cell receptor beta chains below come from one sample, sequenced in a study of blood T cell repertoires in COVID-19. Profiled with immunoSEQ multiplex PCR; TCRdb holds only in-frame clones, not every one. The data contain approximately 260,000 clones, over 80% of them singletons. The sample consisted of peripheral blood. Every receptor here comes from a woman aged 40 to 50 with acute or convalescent COVID-19.

The chain carries TRBV9 and TRBJ1-6; tentative D call: TRBD1 (6 bases). CDR3 length equals 15 residues. V was pared by 5 bases and J by 6 bases, with 15 bases between. The germline V gene has CDR1 SGDLS and CDR2 YYNGEE. The CDR3 nucleotides read TGTGCCAGCAGAGCAGATACAGGGTTTAATTCACCCCTCCACTTT. Residues: CASRADTGFNSPLHF.

The rearrangement links TRBV27 to TRBJ2-2, with D possibly TRBD2 on 5 matching bases. V was trimmed by 8 bases and J by 2 bases, leaving 9 bases between them. This CDR3 contains 13 residues. Germline CDR1 reads MNHEY; CDR2 reads SMNVEV (reference sequence). The CDR3 nucleotides are TGTGCCAGCTTAGGAGGAAACACCGGGGAGCTGTTTTTT. Translating it yields CASLGGNTGELFF.

The CDR3 sequence: CASSALQGTMNQPQHF. The CDR3 coding sequence is TGTGCCAGTAGTGCTTTACAGGGGACGATGAATCAGCCCCAGCATTTT. The rearrangement links TRBV19 to TRBJ1-5; TRBD1 matches at 7 bases. This CDR3 contains 16 residues. In germline, CDR1 is LNHDA, CDR2 SQIVND (reference sequence). J gave up 4 bases and V 5 bases, and 11 bases lay outside the gene matches.

The chain is built from TRBV6-5 and TRBJ2-5; D is perhaps TRBD2 (6 bases). Trimming cost V 3 bases and J 7 bases, with 12 bases left between them. The V gene's germline CDR1 is MNHEY and CDR2 SVGAGI. CDR3 length equals 13 residues. In DNA, the CDR3 is TGTGCCAGCAGTTATGAGGAGGGAGTGACCCAGTACTTC. Protein product: CASSYEEGVTQYF.

The chain recombines TRBV5-4 with TRBJ2-1, with D possibly TRBD2 on 7 matching bases. The CDR3 is made up of 18 amino acids. Germline assignment: CDR1 SGHNT and CDR2 YYREEE (reference sequence). V lost 6 bases and J lost 12, with 34 bases in between. CDR3 protein: CASTRTLLGGGPKSRQFF. The CDR3 DNA is TGTGCCAGCACCCGTACCCTCTTAGGGGGGGGGCCAAAATCACGGCAGTTCTTC. Full variable domain (outside the CDR3, taken from reference TRBV5-4 and TRBJ2-1): ETGVTQSPTHLIKTRGQQVTLRCSSQSGHNTVSWYQQALGQGPQFIFQYYREEENGRGNFPPRFSGLQFPNYSSELNVNALELDDSALYLCASTRTLLGGGPKSRQFFGPGTRLTVL.

The V gene is TRBV19, the J gene TRBJ1-1; no clear D gene. V lost 3 bases and J lost 3, with 8 bases in between. The CDR3 covers 13 residues. Germline V gene lookup returns CDR1 LNHDA and CDR2 SQIVND (reference sequence). CDR3 DNA sequence: TGTGCCAGTAGTATGGTCAGTTACACTGAAGCTTTCTTT. Translation: CASSMVSYTEAFF.

V is TRBV27 and J is TRBJ1-1, with 8 bases fitting TRBD1. The CDR3 consists of 15 residues. CDR1 is MNHEY, CDR2 SMNVEV, per germline (reference sequence). Trimming took 6 bases from V and 5 from J; bases not matched to a gene: 11. This chain's CDR3 is CASRNPTGGGTEAFF. CDR3 DNA sequence: TGTGCCAGCAGAAACCCCACAGGGGGTGGGACTGAAGCTTTCTTT.

The rearrangement uses TRBV21-1 and TRBJ2-1; the table's D call, TRBD2, has no DNA check behind it. TRBV21-1 is labeled a pseudogene. The CDR3 totals 18 residues. The CDR3 spells CASSKGWSPVLVANEQFF. Written as DNA, the CDR3 is TGTGCCAGCAGCAAAGGGTGGAGCCCCGTGTTGGTGGCCAATGAGCAGTTCTTC.

The chain recombines TRBV5-8 with TRBJ2-7, with 8 bases aligning to TRBD2. This CDR3 is built from 14 residues. The trim removed 6 bases at V and 13 bases at J, leaving 18 bases unmatched. Germline loops: CDR1 SGHTS, CDR2 YDEGEE. CDR3 region: CASTLRGAGGPPYV. DNA of the CDR3: TGTGCCAGCACCCTCAGAGGGGCGGGGGGCCCTCCTTACGTC.

The chain links TRBV5-5 to TRBJ1-5; 8 bases line up with TRBD1. Germline assignment: CDR1 SGHKS and CDR2 YYEKEE (reference sequence). After removal of 5 bases from V and 6 bases from J, the junction contained 7 bases not matched to a gene. This CDR3 spans 14 amino acids. In DNA, the CDR3 is TGTGCCAGCAGTTATGACAGGGGCGGTCAGCCCCAGCATTTT. Translating it yields CASSYDRGGQPQHF.

The rearrangement joins TRBV30 to TRBJ2-3, with TRBD1 identical over 8 bases. Germline V lookup: CDR1 GTSNPN, CDR2 SVGIG (reference sequence). V lost 2 bases, J lost 0 bases, and 7 bases stayed unmatched. The CDR3 is 16 amino acids. This CDR3 is CAWSTGDRQSTDTQYF. DNA for the CDR3: TGTGCCTGGAGTACGGGGGACAGGCAAAGCACAGATACGCAGTATTTT.

The gene calls are TRBV29-1 and TRBJ1-1, with D unresolved. Trimming shortened V by 4 bases and J by 0 bases, and 9 bases separated the two germline ends. CDR1 is SQVTM, CDR2 ANQGSEA, per germline. The CDR3 covers 13 residues. Here the CDR3 reads CSVVWQMNTEAFF. CDR3 nucleotide sequence: TGCAGCGTTGTGTGGCAGATGAACACTGAAGCTTTCTTT.

V is TRBV2 and J is TRBJ1-4; a possible D gene is TRBD1 (6 bases). With 5 bases removed from V and 5 bases from J, the gap between germline ends came to 12 bases. This CDR3 has 14 residues. From germline, CDR1 is SNHLY and CDR2 FYNNEI. The CDR3 DNA sequence: TGTGCCAGCAGTCAGGGGCCCGGGAATGAAAAACTGTTTTTT. This sequence encodes CASSQGPGNEKLFF.

J is TRBJ1-2 and V is TRBV30, with 7 bases fitting TRBD1. The CDR3 sequence is 15 residues long. Per germline, CDR1 GTSNPN and CDR2 SVGIG (reference sequence). With 4 bases clipped from V and 2 bases from J, the junction kept 10 bases outside the gene matches. Written as DNA, the CDR3 is TGTGCCTGGACCTCTAATGGACAGGCCAACTATGGCTACACCTTC. Residues: CAWTSNGQANYGYTF.

The rearrangement joins TRBV2 to TRBJ2-5; D unresolved. This CDR3 is built from 12 residues. V lost 4 bases to trimming and J lost 2 bases, with 5 bases between them. Per the germline V gene, CDR1 is SNHLY and CDR2 is FYNNEI. The CDR3 region has the DNA TGTGCCAGCAGTGTTATACAAGAGACCCAGTACTTC. It codes for CASSVIQETQYF.

In this sample, this clone turned up once. The chain combines TRBV24-1 with TRBJ1-5; 7 positions match TRBD1. This CDR3 spans 14 amino acids. The V gene end was trimmed by 9 bases and the J gene end by 0 bases; junction bases not matched to a gene: 4. Germline V gene lookup returns CDR1 KGHDR and CDR2 SFDVKD. CDR3 sequence: CATGDRDSNQPQHF. CDR3 DNA sequence: TGTGCCACCGGCGACAGGGATAGCAATCAGCCCCAGCATTTT.